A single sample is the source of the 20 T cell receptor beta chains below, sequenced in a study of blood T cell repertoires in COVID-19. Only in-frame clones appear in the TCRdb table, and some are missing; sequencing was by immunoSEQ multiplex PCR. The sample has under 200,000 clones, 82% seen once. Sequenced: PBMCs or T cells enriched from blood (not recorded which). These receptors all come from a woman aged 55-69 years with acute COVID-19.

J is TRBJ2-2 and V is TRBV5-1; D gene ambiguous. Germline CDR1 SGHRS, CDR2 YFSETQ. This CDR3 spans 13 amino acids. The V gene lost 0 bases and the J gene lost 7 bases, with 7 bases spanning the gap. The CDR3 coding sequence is TGCGCCAGCAGCTTGGTCGGTTTCGGGGAGCTGTTTTTT. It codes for CASSLVGFGELFF.

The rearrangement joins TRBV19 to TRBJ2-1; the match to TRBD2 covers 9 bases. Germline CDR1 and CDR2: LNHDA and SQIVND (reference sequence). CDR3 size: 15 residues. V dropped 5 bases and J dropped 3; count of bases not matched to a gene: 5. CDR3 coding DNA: TGTGCCAGTAGTGCCGGGACTAGCAACTACAATGAGCAGTTCTTC. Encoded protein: CASSAGTSNYNEQFF. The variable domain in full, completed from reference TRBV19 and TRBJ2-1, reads DGGITQSPKYLFRKEGQNVTLSCEQNLNHDAMYWYRQDPGQGLRLIYYSQIVNDFQKGDIAEGYSVSREKKESFPLTVTSAQKNPTAFYLCASSAGTSNYNEQFFGPGTRLTVL.

The CDR3 sequence is CASSPSPSPNYGYTF. CDR3 in DNA: TGCGCCAGCAGCCCAAGCCCGAGCCCAAACTATGGCTACACCTTC. The chain has TRBV5-1 and TRBJ1-2; D unresolved. Germline V gene data show CDR1 as SGHRS and CDR2 as YFSETQ. There are 15 residues in the CDR3. V was pared by 4 bases and J by 2 bases, with 15 bases between.

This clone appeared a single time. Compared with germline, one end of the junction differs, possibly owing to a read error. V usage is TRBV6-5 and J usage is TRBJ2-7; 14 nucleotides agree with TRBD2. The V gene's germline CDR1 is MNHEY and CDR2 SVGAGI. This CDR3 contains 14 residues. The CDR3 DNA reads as TGTGCCAGCAGGTGGACGAGGACTAGCGGGAGGATGAACTTC. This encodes CASRWTRTSGRMNF.

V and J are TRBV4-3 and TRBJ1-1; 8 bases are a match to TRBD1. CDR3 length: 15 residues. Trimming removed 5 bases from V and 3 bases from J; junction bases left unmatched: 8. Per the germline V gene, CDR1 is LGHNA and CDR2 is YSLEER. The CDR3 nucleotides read TGCGCCAGCAGCACTCGACAGGGGCTCGACACTGAAGCTTTCTTT. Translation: CASSTRQGLDTEAFF.

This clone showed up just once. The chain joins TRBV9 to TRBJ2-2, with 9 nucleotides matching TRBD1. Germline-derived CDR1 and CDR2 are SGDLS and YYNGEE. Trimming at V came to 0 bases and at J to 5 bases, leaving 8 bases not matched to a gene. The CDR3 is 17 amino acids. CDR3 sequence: CASSVEKQGAGTGELFF. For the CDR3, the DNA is TGTGCCAGCAGCGTAGAGAAACAGGGGGCGGGGACCGGGGAGCTGTTTTTT.

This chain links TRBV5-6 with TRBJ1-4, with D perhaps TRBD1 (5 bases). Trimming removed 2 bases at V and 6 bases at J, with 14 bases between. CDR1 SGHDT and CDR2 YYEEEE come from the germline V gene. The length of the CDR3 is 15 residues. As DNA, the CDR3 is TGTGCCAGCAGCTTTCGGCAGGGAGGGGATGAAAAACTGTTTTTT. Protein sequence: CASSFRQGGDEKLFF.

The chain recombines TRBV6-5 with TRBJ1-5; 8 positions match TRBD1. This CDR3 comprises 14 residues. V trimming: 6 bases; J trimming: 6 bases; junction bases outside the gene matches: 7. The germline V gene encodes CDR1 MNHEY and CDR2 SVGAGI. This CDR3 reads CASSLDRVGQPQHF. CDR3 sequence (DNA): TGTGCCAGCAGCCTGGACAGGGTCGGTCAGCCCCAGCATTTT.

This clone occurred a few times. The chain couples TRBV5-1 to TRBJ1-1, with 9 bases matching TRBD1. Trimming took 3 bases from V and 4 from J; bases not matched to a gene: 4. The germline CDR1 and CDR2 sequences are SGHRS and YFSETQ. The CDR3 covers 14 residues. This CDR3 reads CASSSQTGGTEAFF. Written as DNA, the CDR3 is TGCGCCAGCAGCTCCCAGACAGGGGGCACTGAAGCTTTCTTT. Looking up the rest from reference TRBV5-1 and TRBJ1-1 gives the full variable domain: KAGVTQTPRYLIKTRGQQVTLSCSPISGHRSVSWYQQTPGQGLQFLFEYFSETQRNKGNFPGRFSGRQFSNSRSEMNVSTLELGDSALYLCASSSQTGGTEAFFGQGTRLTVV.

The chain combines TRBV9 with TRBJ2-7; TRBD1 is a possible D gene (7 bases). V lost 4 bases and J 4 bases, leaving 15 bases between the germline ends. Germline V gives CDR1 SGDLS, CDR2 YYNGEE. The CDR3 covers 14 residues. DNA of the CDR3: TGTGCCAGCAGCAGAGGAGGGGGCGAGTACGAGCAGTACTTC. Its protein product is CASSRGGGEYEQYF. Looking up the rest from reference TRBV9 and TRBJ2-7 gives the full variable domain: DSGVTQTPKHLITATGQRVTLRCSPRSGDLSVYWYQQSLDQGLQFLIQYYNGEERAKGNILERFSAQQFPDLHSELNLSSLELGDSALYFCASSRGGGEYEQYFGPGTRLTVT.

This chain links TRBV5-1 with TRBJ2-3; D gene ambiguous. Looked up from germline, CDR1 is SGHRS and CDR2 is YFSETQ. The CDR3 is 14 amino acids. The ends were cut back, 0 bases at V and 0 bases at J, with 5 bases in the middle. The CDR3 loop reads CASSLDTSTDTQYF. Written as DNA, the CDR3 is TGCGCCAGCAGCTTGGACACCAGCACAGATACGCAGTATTTT.

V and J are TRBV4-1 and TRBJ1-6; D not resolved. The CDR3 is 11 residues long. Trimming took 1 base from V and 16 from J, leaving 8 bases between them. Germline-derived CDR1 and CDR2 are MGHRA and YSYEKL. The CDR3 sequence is CASSQGRGLHF. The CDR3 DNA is TGCGCCAGCAGCCAAGGACGGGGACTCCACTTT.

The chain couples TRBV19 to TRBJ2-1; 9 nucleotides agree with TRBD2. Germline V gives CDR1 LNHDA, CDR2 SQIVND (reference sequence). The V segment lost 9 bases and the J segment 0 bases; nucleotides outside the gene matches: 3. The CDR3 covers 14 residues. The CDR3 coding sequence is TGTGCCAGCGGACTAGCGAACTCCTACAATGAGCAGTTCTTC. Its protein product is CASGLANSYNEQFF.

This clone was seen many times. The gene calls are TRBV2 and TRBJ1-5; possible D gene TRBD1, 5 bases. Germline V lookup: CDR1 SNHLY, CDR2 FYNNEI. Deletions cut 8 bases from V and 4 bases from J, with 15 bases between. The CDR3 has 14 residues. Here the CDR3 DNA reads TGTGCCAGCGCTCAGGGTCTGGGGAATCAGCCCCAGCATTTT. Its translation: CASAQGLGNQPQHF.

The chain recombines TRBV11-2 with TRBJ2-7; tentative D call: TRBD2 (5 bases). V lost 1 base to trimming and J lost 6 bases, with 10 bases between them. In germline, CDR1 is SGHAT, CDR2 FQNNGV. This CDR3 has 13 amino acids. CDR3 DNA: TGTGCCAGCAGCTTAGGACAAGGAGGCGAGCAGTACGTC. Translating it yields CASSLGQGGEQYV.

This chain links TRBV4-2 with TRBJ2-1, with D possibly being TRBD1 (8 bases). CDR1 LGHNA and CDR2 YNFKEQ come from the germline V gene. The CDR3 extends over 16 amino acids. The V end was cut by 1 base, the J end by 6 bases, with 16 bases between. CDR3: CASSQGLDREGNEQFF. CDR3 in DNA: TGTGCCAGCAGCCAAGGCCTGGACAGGGAGGGCAATGAGCAGTTCTTC.

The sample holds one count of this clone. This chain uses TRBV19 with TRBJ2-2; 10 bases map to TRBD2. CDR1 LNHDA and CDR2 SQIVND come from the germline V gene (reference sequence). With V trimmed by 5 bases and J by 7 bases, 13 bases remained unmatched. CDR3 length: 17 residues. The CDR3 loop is CASSSFGTSGVGGELFF. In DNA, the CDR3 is TGTGCCAGTAGTTCCTTCGGAACTAGCGGGGTCGGCGGGGAGCTGTTTTTT.

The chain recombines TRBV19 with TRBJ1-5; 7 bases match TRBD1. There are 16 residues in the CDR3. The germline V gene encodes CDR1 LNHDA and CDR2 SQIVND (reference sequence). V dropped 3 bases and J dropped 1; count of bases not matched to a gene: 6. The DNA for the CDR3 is TGTGCCAGTAGTATTAGTTGGGACAGCAGCAATCAGCCCCAGCATTTT. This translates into CASSISWDSSNQPQHF.

The CDR3 loop reads CASSLSPNYGYTF. Here the CDR3 DNA reads TGTGCCAGCAGTTTGAGTCCTAACTATGGCTACACCTTC. V is TRBV12-3 or TRBV12-4 and J is TRBJ1-2; D gene ambiguous. CDR3 size: 13 residues. V was shortened by 3 bases and J by 0 bases, with 5 bases between the two germline ends.

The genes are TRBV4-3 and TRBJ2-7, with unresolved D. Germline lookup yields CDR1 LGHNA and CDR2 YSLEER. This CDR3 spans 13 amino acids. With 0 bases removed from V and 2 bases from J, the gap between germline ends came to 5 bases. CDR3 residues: CASSQDLPYEQYF. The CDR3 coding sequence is TGCGCCAGCAGCCAAGATCTCCCCTACGAGCAGTACTTC.